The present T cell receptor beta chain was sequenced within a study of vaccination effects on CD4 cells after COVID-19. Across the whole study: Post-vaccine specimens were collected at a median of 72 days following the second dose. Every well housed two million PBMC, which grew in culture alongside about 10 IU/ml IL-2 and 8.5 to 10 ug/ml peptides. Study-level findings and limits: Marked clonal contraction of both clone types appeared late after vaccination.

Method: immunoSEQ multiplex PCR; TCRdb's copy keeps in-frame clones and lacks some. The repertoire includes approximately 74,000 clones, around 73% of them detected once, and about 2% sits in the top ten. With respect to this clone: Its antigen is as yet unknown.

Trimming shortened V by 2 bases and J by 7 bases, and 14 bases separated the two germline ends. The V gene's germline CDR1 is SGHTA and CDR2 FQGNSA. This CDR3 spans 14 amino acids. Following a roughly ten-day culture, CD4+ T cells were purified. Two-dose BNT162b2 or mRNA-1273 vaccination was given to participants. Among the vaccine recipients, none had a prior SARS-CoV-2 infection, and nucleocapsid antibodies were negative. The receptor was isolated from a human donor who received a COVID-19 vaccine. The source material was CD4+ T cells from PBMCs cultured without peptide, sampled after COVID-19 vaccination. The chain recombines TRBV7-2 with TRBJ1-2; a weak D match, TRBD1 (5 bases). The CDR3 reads CASSLIQGLTGYTF. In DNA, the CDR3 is TGTGCCAGCAGCTTAATCCAGGGCCTCACTGGCTACACCTTC.